A selection of T cell receptor beta chains follows, all from one sample in a study of T cell responses to AZD1222 COVID-19 vaccine. Here immunoSEQ multiplex PCR was the method, and the copy in TCRdb shows in-frame clones only, minus some. The sample consists of over 65,000 clones, 70% to 90% of them appearing once. Source: peripheral blood, taken on day 0 of AZD1222 vaccination. Receptors originate from an adult in good health. Both conserved end residues are part of each CDR3. A D gene is named only where the DNA matches it firmly. Rows give clone size only sometimes, using once, few, many, or a class for an expanded clone.

TRBJ2-7,TRBV11-2,.,.,TGTGCCAGCAGCTTCGCTAAGGGTTACGAGCAGTACTTC,CASSFAKGYEQYF
TRBJ2-3,TRBV9,.,TRBD2,TGTGCCAGCAGCGCAGGGACTAGCCGAGATACGCAGTATTTT,CASSAGTSRDTQYF
TRBJ1-2,TRBV30,.,TRBD1,TGTGCCTGGACCCGGGACAGGGGGACGAGTGGCTACACCTTC,CAWTRDRGTSGYTF
TRBJ2-1,TRBV5-1,.,TRBD2,TGCGCCAGCAGCTTGGCGCTAGCGGATAACAATGAGCAGTTCTTC,CASSLALADNNEQFF
TRBJ2-7,TRBV6-5,few,TRBD1,TGTGCCAGCAGCTCGTGGGGACAGGGGAAATACGAGCAGTACTTC,CASSSWGQGKYEQYF
TRBJ1-2,TRBV2,few,.,TGTGCCAGCAGCGGACGGTGGTGGGGCTACACCTTC,CASSGRWWGYTF
TRBJ1-2,TRBV6-5,.,.,TGTGCCAGCAGATTAGGCCTAGGGGGCTACACCTTC,CASRLGLGGYTF
TRBJ1-5,TRBV7-2,.,.,TGTGCCAGCAGCTTAGGGCAGGGGCTTCCTACGCCCCAGCATTTT,CASSLGQGLPTPQHF
TRBJ2-7,TRBV27,.,.,TGTGCCAGCAGCGTCACACCGGGGCTCACCTACGAGCAGTACTTC,CASSVTPGLTYEQYF
TRBJ2-7,TRBV5-1,.,TRBD2,TGCGCCAGCAGCTTGGCGGGGCGGGGGGAATCGAGCGAGCAGTACTTC,CASSLAGRGESSEQYF
TRBJ2-3,TRBV5-1,.,.,TGCGCCAGCAGCTCGAGAGTGGGGGCTCCCCTAGATACGCAGTATTTT,CASSSRVGAPLDTQYF
TRBJ1-1,TRBV14,once,TRBD1,TGTGCCACCTCGGGACAGATGAACACTGAAGCTTTCTTT,CATSGQMNTEAFF
TRBJ2-7,TRBV29-1,.,.,TGCAGCGTTGTCCCTGGGGGCGGGAGACGGAACGAGCAGTACTTC,CSVVPGGGRRNEQYF
TRBJ1-2,TRBV7-9,.,.,TGTGCCAGCAGCTTAGACGCGGAGGCAGGGAATCGAGGCTACACCTTC,CASSLDAEAGNRGYTF
TRBJ2-1,TRBV18,.,.,TGTGCCAGCTCACCACCTGACACAAGCTCCTACAATGAGCAGTTCTTC,CASSPPDTSSYNEQFF
TRBJ2-2,TRBV6-6,.,.,TGTGCCAGCAGCGACCGGGGGTCTCGAGGCACCGGGGAGCTGTTTTTT,CASSDRGSRGTGELFF
TRBJ2-1,TRBV27,.,TRBD2,TGTGCCAGCAGTTTACCGGGACTAGCGGGAGGGAATGAGCAGTTCTTC,CASSLPGLAGGNEQFF
TRBJ2-7,TRBV19,.,.,TGTGCCAGTAGTATCCGGGACCCTTCCCCATACGAGCAGTACTTC,CASSIRDPSPYEQYF
TRBJ2-7,TRBV27,.,TRBD1,TGTGCCAGCAGTAAAGACAGGGGAGGAAGCTACGAGCAGTACTTC,CASSKDRGGSYEQYF
TRBJ1-4,TRBV5-1,.,.,TGCGCCAGCAGCTTGTACGGGCCTAATGAAAAACTGTTTTTT,CASSLYGPNEKLFF
TRBJ2-2,TRBV14,.,.,TGTGCCAGCAGCCAAGATCTGGCAGATAACACCGGGGAGCTGTTTTTT,CASSQDLADNTGELFF
TRBJ2-2,TRBV6-1,.,.,TGTGCCAGCAGTGGGAGATGGGACGGGACGAACACCGGGGAGCTGTTTTTT,CASSGRWDGTNTGELFF
TRBJ1-1,TRBV2,.,.,TGTGCCAGCAGTCCTCAGGGGAACGTAGTTTTGAACACTGAAGCTTTCTTT,CASSPQGNVVLNTEAFF